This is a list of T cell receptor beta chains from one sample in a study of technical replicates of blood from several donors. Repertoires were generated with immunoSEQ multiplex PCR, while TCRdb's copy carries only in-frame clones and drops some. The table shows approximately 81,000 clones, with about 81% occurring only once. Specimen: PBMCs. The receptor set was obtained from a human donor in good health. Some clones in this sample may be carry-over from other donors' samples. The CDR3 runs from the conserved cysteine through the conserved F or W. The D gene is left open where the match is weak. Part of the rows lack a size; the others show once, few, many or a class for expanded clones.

CASSEVAGTHKETQYF,TGTGCCAGCAGTGAAGTCGCTGGGACTCATAAAGAGACCCAGTACTTC,TRBJ2-5,NA,NA,TRBV25-1
CASRLRWDSGYTF,TGTGCCAGTAGGCTCCGGTGGGACTCGGGCTACACCTTC,TRBJ1-2,NA,NA,TRBV19
CASSYYVFQGNTEAFF,TGTGCCAGCAGTTACTATGTGTTTCAGGGAAACACTGAAGCTTTCTTT,TRBJ1-1,NA,NA,TRBV6-5
CASSAHGQESEAFF,TGTGCCAGCAGCGCCCATGGACAGGAGAGCGAAGCTTTCTTT,TRBJ1-1,TRBD1,NA,TRBV7-2
CASRFGQFQETQYF,TGTGCCAGCAGATTCGGACAGTTCCAAGAGACCCAGTACTTC,TRBJ2-5,NA,NA,TRBV2
CASREGGNTEAFF,TGTGCCAGCCGGGAGGGCGGGAACACTGAAGCTTTCTTT,TRBJ1-1,NA,NA,TRBV2
CSVADSNQPQHF,TGCAGCGTTGCCGACAGTAATCAGCCCCAGCATTTT,TRBJ1-5,NA,once,TRBV29-1
CASSRGLTTDTQYF,TGTGCCAGCAGCCGGGGACTAACAACAGATACGCAGTATTTT,TRBJ2-3,TRBD2,few,TRBV7-7
CASSFTNTGELFF,TGTGCCAGCAGCTTTACTAACACCGGGGAGCTGTTTTTT,TRBJ2-2,NA,NA,TRBV7-2
CASSRSDGMNTEAFF,TGTGCCAGCAGCCGATCTGACGGGATGAACACTGAAGCTTTCTTT,TRBJ1-1,NA,NA,TRBV5-6
CASSFDGTYNEQFF,TGCGCCAGCAGCTTCGACGGGACCTACAATGAGCAGTTCTTC,TRBJ2-1,NA,few,TRBV5-1
CASSSLETTDTQYF,TGCGCCAGCAGCTCCCTAGAGACCACAGATACGCAGTATTTT,TRBJ2-3,NA,NA,TRBV5-1
CASSERDSEHF,TGTGCCAGCAGCGAAAGGGACAGCGAGCACTTC,TRBJ2-7,TRBD1,few,TRBV2
CASSFMGQNTEAFF,TGTGCCAGCAGCTTCATGGGACAGAACACTGAAGCTTTCTTT,TRBJ1-1,NA,NA,TRBV5-5
CASSVSGQGSNTIYF,TGTGCCAGCAGCGTCTCGGGGCAGGGGAGTAACACCATATATTTT,TRBJ1-3,NA,NA,TRBV9
CASSYLQGTYGYTF,TGTGCCAGCAGTTACTTACAGGGGACCTATGGCTACACCTTC,TRBJ1-2,TRBD1,NA,TRBV6-5
CASSLSTDTQYF,TGCGCCAGCAGCTTGTCAACAGATACGCAGTATTTT,TRBJ2-3,NA,NA,TRBV5-1
CASSPIFQRGTDTQYF,TGTGCCAGCAGTCCCATTTTTCAGCGGGGCACAGATACGCAGTATTTT,TRBJ2-3,NA,NA,TRBV28
CASSVAGGLSYGYTF,TGTGCCAGCAGCGTAGCCGGGGGGCTCAGCTATGGCTACACCTTC,TRBJ1-2,NA,NA,TRBV9
CSAGPTSNYGYTF,TGCAGCGCCGGCCCGACTTCGAACTATGGCTACACCTTC,TRBJ1-2,NA,NA,TRBV29-1
CASSRTGANTGELFF,TGTGCCAGCAGCCGTACAGGGGCGAACACCGGGGAGCTGTTTTTT,TRBJ2-2,TRBD1,NA,TRBV9
CASSPGLAGGQETQYF,TGTGCCAGCAGCCCGGGACTAGCGGGGGGGCAAGAGACCCAGTACTTC,TRBJ2-5,TRBD2,once,TRBV11-2
CASSYRGGGARNEQFF,TGTGCCAGCAGTTACCGAGGCGGGGGGGCCAGGAATGAGCAGTTCTTC,TRBJ2-1,TRBD2,NA,TRBV6-5